These 11 T cell receptor beta chains share one sample of origin, sequenced in a study of cytomegalovirus exposure and HLA in healthy donors. The PCR employed 60 Vbeta primers together with 13 Jbeta primers. The table came from immunoSEQ multiplex PCR; TCRdb's copy has only in-frame clones and leaves some out. This specimen shows more than 45,000 clones; the ten leading clones hold 2.1%. Sequenced material: PBMCs. These receptor sequences come from a woman aged 40 to 55 in good health and CMV-seronegative.

V gene TRBV6-5 combines with J gene TRBJ2-7; TRBD2 agrees at 8 bases. Germline CDR1 and CDR2: MNHEY and SVGAGI. The CDR3 is made up of 15 amino acids. V gave up 0 bases and J gave up 4 bases; unmatched junction bases: 5. The CDR3 nucleotides read TGTGCCAGCAGTTACTCCTTAGCGGGGATGTACGAGCAGTACTTC. Protein: CASSYSLAGMYEQYF.

The rearrangement links TRBV5-3 to TRBJ2-3; maybe TRBD1 (5 bases). TRBV5-3 is an open reading frame, and its role is uncertain. The CDR3 consists of 15 residues. V shed 2 bases and J shed 4 bases, with 14 bases lying between them. The CDR3 spells CARSFKALGPDTQYF. DNA of the CDR3: TGTGCCAGAAGCTTTAAAGCGCTGGGGCCAGATACGCAGTATTTT.

J is TRBJ2-5 and V is TRBV7-9; 7 bases fit TRBD1. Germline V gene sequence: CDR1 SEHNR, CDR2 FQNEAQ (reference sequence). The CDR3 has 17 amino acids. J was trimmed by 2 bases and V by 5 bases; bases with no gene match: 14. The CDR3 coding sequence is TGTGCCAGCAGCCCGCGGACAGGCGCCATCAGACAAGAGACCCAGTACTTC. Protein: CASSPRTGAIRQETQYF.

This sequence joins TRBV18 and TRBJ2-7; 9 nucleotides agree with TRBD1. V trimming: 5 bases; J trimming: 4 bases; junction bases outside the gene matches: 3. From germline, CDR1 is KGHSH and CDR2 LQKENI. The CDR3 loop spans 13 amino acids. The CDR3 DNA reads as TGTGCCAGCTCAACCGGGACAGGGTACGAGCAGTACTTC. Encoded protein: CASSTGTGYEQYF.

The chain recombines TRBV4-2 with TRBJ2-4; perhaps TRBD2 as D (5 bases). The germline V gene has CDR1 LGHNA and CDR2 YNFKEQ. The CDR3 has 15 amino acids. The ends were cut back, 1 base at V and 1 base at J, with 8 bases in the middle. CDR3 bases: TGTGCCAGCAGCCAAGGCGAGGGTGCCAAAAACATTCAGTACTTC. Its protein product is CASSQGEGAKNIQYF.

This chain joins TRBV7-2 and TRBJ2-3, with 9 bases lining up with TRBD2. Germline CDR1 and CDR2: SGHTA and FQGNSA. The V gene end was trimmed by 3 bases and the J gene end by 2 bases; junction bases not matched to a gene: 6. This CDR3 region has 16 residues. The CDR3 DNA is TGTGCCAGCAGCTTTGGAGCGGGGGGCTTCACAGATACGCAGTATTTT. Protein product: CASSFGAGGFTDTQYF.

The V and J genes are TRBV6-5 and TRBJ2-7; possible D gene TRBD1, 6 bases. Germline-derived CDR1 and CDR2 are MNHEY and SVGAGI. The CDR3 length is 15 residues. With 6 bases removed from V and 2 bases from J, the gap between germline ends came to 17 bases. CDR3 sequence reads: CASSPLTGFPYEQYF. The CDR3 nucleotides read TGTGCCAGCAGCCCTCTTACAGGGTTCCCCTACGAGCAGTACTTC.

The gene calls are TRBV29-1 and TRBJ1-1; weak D call: TRBD1 (6 bases). The CDR3 covers 12 residues. V lost 6 bases to trimming and J lost 7 bases, with 15 bases between them. Per germline, CDR1 SQVTM and CDR2 ANQGSEA. In nucleotides, the CDR3 is TGCAGCGTCGGCGGGGGGGCGCGTGAAGCTTTCTTT. Its protein is CSVGGGAREAFF.

This chain joins TRBV14 and TRBJ1-2; TRBD1 matches 9 bases. There are 15 residues in the CDR3. V shed 3 bases, J shed 4 bases, and the junction held 6 bases outside the gene matches. Germline V lookup: CDR1 SGHDN, CDR2 FVKESK. CDR3 residues: CASSHGTGTFYGYTF. In DNA form, the CDR3 reads TGTGCCAGCAGCCACGGGACAGGGACCTTCTATGGCTACACCTTC.

Details on this clone: One end of the junction varies from germline; a read error may be responsible. V is TRBV7-7 and J is TRBJ2-5; a weak D match, TRBD1 (6 bases). Germline CDR1 SSHAT, CDR2 FNYEAQ (reference sequence). The CDR3 runs 13 residues. CDR3 coding DNA: TGTGCTAGCAGCACGCAGGGGAGAGAGAACCAGTACTTC. Its translation is CASSTQGRENQYF.

This clone registers medium-sized by frequency. This rearrangement joins TRBV7-2 to TRBJ1-3; perhaps TRBD1 as D (6 bases). This CDR3 has 13 amino acids. Germline loops: CDR1 SGHTA, CDR2 FQGNSA. The V end was cut by 5 bases, the J end by 1 base, with 6 bases between. The CDR3 reads CASSTGSGNTIYF. In DNA, the CDR3 is TGTGCCAGCAGCACAGGGTCTGGAAACACCATATATTTT.